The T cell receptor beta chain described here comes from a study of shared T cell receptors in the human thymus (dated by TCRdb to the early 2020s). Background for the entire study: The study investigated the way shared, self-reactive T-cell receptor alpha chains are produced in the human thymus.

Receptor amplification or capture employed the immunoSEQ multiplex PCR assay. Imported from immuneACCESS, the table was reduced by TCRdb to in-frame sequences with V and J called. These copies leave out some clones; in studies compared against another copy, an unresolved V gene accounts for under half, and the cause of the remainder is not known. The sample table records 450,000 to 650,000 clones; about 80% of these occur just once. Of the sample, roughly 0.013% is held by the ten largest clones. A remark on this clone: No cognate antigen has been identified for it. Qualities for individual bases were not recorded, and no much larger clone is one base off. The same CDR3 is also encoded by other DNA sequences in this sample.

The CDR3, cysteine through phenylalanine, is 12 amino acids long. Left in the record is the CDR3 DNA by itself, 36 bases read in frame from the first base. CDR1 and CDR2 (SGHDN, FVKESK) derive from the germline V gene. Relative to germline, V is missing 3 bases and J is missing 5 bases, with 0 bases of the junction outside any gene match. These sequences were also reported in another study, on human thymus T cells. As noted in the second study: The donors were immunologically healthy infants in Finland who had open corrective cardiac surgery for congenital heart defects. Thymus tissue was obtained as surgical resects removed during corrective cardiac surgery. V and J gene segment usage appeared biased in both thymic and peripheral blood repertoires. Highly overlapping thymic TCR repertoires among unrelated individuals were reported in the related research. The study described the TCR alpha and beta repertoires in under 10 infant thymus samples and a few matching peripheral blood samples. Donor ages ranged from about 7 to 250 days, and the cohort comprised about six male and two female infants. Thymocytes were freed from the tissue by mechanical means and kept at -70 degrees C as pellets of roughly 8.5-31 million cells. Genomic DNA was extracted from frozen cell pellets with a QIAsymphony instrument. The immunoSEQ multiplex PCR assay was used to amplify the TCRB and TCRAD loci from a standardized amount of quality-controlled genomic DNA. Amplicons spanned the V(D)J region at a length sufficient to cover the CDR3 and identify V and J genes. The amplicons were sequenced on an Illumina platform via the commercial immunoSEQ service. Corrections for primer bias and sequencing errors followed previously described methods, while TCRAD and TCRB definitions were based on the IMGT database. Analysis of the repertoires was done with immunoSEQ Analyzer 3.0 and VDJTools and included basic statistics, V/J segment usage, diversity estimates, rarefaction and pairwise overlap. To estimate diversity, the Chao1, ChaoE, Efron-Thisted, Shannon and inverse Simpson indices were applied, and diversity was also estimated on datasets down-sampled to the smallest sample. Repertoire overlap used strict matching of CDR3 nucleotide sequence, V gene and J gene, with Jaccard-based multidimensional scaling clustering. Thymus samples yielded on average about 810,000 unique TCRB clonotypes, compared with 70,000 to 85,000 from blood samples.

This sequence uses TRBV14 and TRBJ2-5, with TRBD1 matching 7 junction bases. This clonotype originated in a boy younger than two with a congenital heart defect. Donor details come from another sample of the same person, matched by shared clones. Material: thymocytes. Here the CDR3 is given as CASSHRGETQYF. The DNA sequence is TGTGCCAGCAGCCACAGGGGGGAGACCCAGTACTTC.